What follows are 14 T cell receptor beta chains derived from one specimen sequenced in a study of patients and donors after allogeneic stem cell transplantation. From the RT-PCR reads, TCRdb called clonotypes with MiXCR, one entry per CDR3 protein. The sample holds roughly 140,000 distinct CDR3 sequences, about a third seen once. The source material was blood, either unsorted or a sorted T cell fraction (not recorded which). The origin of the receptors is a human donor who was either an allogeneic HSCT recipient or a stem cell or donor lymphocyte infusion donor (not recorded which). It is not recorded whose cells these are; they may come from a transplant donor.

The V gene is TRBV10-3, the J gene TRBJ2-2; no clear D gene. Germline V gene sequence: CDR1 ENHRY, CDR2 SYGVKD. V was clipped by 10 bases and J by 5 bases, with 20 bases between them. The CDR3 loop spans 15 amino acids. DNA of the CDR3: TGTGCCACCCTCGGGCCCTATCAAGGGACCGGGGAGCTGTTTTTT. It encodes CATLGPYQGTGELFF.

The V gene is TRBV28, the J gene TRBJ2-4; perhaps TRBD1 as D (6 bases). The length of the CDR3 is 14 residues. Germline CDR1 MDHEN, CDR2 SYDVKM. Trimming took 5 bases from V and 8 from J, leaving 16 bases between them. CDR3 amino acids: CASSPTTGSYIQYF. The CDR3 coding sequence is TGTGCCAGCAGTCCCACAACAGGGTCTTACATTCAGTACTTC.

The CDR3 region is CASSLPSLAVLSYNEQFF. The CDR3 DNA sequence: TGTGCCAGCAGTTTACCCTCACTAGCGGTCTTATCCTACAATGAGCAGTTCTTC. This chain connects TRBV12-3 or TRBV12-4 to TRBJ2-1; 8 positions match TRBD2. CDR3 length: 18 residues. Trimming removed 2 bases from V and 1 base from J; junction bases left unmatched: 10.

This clonotype was found a few times. This CDR3 reads CSVEEDLNTEAFF. In nucleotides, the CDR3 is TGCAGCGTTGAGGAGGACCTGAACACTGAAGCTTTCTTT. The chain joins TRBV29-1 to TRBJ1-1; D gene ambiguous. From germline, CDR1 is SQVTM and CDR2 ANQGSEA. The V and J ends lost 3 bases and 0 bases respectively, with 8 bases between them. This CDR3 is 13 amino acids long.

The chain carries TRBV4-2 and TRBJ2-3; D is undetermined. This CDR3 has 14 residues. Trimming removed 4 bases from V and 3 bases from J, with 11 bases in between. Germline CDR1 reads LGHNA; CDR2 reads YNFKEQ. CDR3 DNA sequence: TGTGCCAGCAGCCCCCAGCGAGCGACAGATACGCAGTATTTT. Translation: CASSPQRATDTQYF.

The CDR3 DNA reads as TGCGCCAGCAGCCAAACCGCAGGGGGAGGTCAGCCCCAGCATTTT. Amino acids: CASSQTAGGGQPQHF. The chain couples TRBV4-3 to TRBJ1-5, with 7 nucleotides matching TRBD1. Per germline, CDR1 LGHNA and CDR2 YSLEER. J was trimmed by 6 bases and V by 2 bases; bases with no gene match: 7. The CDR3 sequence is 15 residues long.

The chain has TRBV29-1 and TRBJ2-1; maybe TRBD1 (6 bases). V lost 2 bases and J lost 6, with 14 bases in between. CDR3 length: 14 amino acids. The germline gives CDR1 SQVTM, CDR2 ANQGSEA. DNA of the CDR3: TGCAGCGTTGAACCCCGACAGGTCGGCAATGAGCAGTTCTTC. Protein sequence: CSVEPRQVGNEQFF.

The V call is TRBV7-3, the J call TRBJ2-2, with D hard to call. This CDR3 has 12 amino acids. V lost 2 bases and J 8 bases, leaving 6 bases between the germline ends. The germline V gene encodes CDR1 SGHTA and CDR2 FQGTGA. This chain's CDR3 is CASSLHPGELFF. The CDR3 bases are TGTGCCAGCAGCTTACACCCGGGGGAGCTGTTTTTT. Drawing the rest from reference TRBV7-3 and TRBJ2-2, the complete variable domain is GAGVSQTPSNKVTEKGKYVELRCDPISGHTALYWYRQSLGQGPEFLIYFQGTGAADDSGLPNDRFFAVRPEGSVSTLKIQRTERGDSAVYLCASSLHPGELFFGEGSRLTVL.

This clonotype occurred a few times. The V gene is TRBV25-1, the J gene TRBJ1-2; 8 nucleotides agree with TRBD1. The CDR3 is 15 residues long. Germline CDR1 and CDR2: MGHDK and SYGVNS. V shed 1 base, J shed 14 bases, and the junction held 15 bases outside the gene matches. The CDR3 DNA sequence: TGTGCCAGCAGTGAATGGACAGGGATGAAATTGTCTTGGACCTTC. Its protein is CASSEWTGMKLSWTF.

The chain joins TRBV5-1 to TRBJ2-3; 7 nucleotides agree with TRBD1. The CDR3 totals 14 residues. After removal of 4 bases from V and 1 base from J, the junction contained 3 bases not matched to a gene. The germline gives CDR1 SGHRS, CDR2 YFSETQ. The CDR3 DNA follows: TGCGCCAGCAGCCCGGGGACAGGCACAGATACGCAGTATTTT. Its translation: CASSPGTGTDTQYF.

The chain is built from TRBV12-3 or TRBV12-4 and TRBJ2-5; no firm D call. The CDR3 is 14 residues long. Trimming stripped 7 bases from V and 2 bases from J, with 14 bases between. The CDR3 DNA reads as TGTGCCAGCACCCTCAGCAACCAACAAGAGACCCAGTACTTC. Protein sequence: CASTLSNQQETQYF.

The genes are TRBV29-1 and TRBJ1-2, with D unclear. Germline CDR1 and CDR2: SQVTM and ANQGSEA. V shed 2 bases and J shed 7 bases, with 14 bases lying between them. The CDR3 extends over 13 amino acids. For the CDR3, the DNA is TGCAGCGTTGAAACAAAGTGGGATCCTGGCTACACCTTC. Translated, it gives CSVETKWDPGYTF.

This clonotype has a handful of counts. V and J are TRBV12-3 or TRBV12-4 and TRBJ1-1; D perhaps matches TRBD1 (6 bases). The V end was cut by 3 bases, the J end by 0 bases, with 11 bases between. The CDR3 contains 15 residues. CDR3 in DNA: TGTGCCAGCAGTTTGGACAGATTCATGAACACTGAAGCTTTCTTT. Its protein is CASSLDRFMNTEAFF.

The rearrangement joins TRBV5-6 to TRBJ1-1, with D tentatively TRBD1 (5 bases). The CDR3 sequence is 14 residues long. Germline CDR1 SGHDT, CDR2 YYEEEE. Trimming removed 4 bases from V and 6 bases from J, with 16 bases in between. DNA of the CDR3: TGTGCCAGCAGCCCTTACGGGGGAGGCCCTGAAGCTTTCTTT. Translation gives CASSPYGGGPEAFF.